A selection of T cell receptor beta chains follows, all from one sample in a study of cytomegalovirus exposure and HLA in healthy donors. TCRdb keeps only in-frame clones here, not all; method: immunoSEQ multiplex PCR. The sample shows approximately 130,000 clones, about 69% of them seen only once. Material for sequencing was PBMCs. Receptor source: a young man in good health and CMV-seronegative. Both conserved end residues are part of each CDR3. The order of the fields is CDR3 DNA, CDR3 protein, V gene, J gene, clone size, D gene. D genes are given only for firm matches. Size values are once, few and many counts, or a class for expanded clones, and some rows have none.

DNA: TGTGCCTGGACCCCCGGACAGTTTAATTCACCCCTCCACTTT; CDR3: CAWTPGQFNSPLHF; V: TRBV30; J: TRBJ1-6; size: few; D: NA
DNA: TGTGCCAGCAGGGGAGCGGGGGGCAGCGAAGATACGCAGTATTTT; CDR3: CASRGAGGSEDTQYF; V: TRBV7-9; J: TRBJ2-3; size: NA; D: TRBD2
DNA: TGCGCCAGCAGCTCCGGGACACCCACCGGGGAGCTGTTTTTT; CDR3: CASSSGTPTGELFF; V: TRBV5-1; J: TRBJ2-2; size: few; D: NA
DNA: TGTGCCAGCAGCCGAGCTCCAGGACAGGCCCCTCAAGAGACCCAGTACTTC; CDR3: CASSRAPGQAPQETQYF; V: TRBV4-2; J: TRBJ2-5; size: few; D: TRBD1
DNA: TGTGCCAGCAGCGTCTCTAGCGGATCCACAGATACGCAGTATTTT; CDR3: CASSVSSGSTDTQYF; V: TRBV9; J: TRBJ2-3; size: few; D: TRBD2
DNA: TGTGCCAGCACCGGACAGGACACAGATACGCAGTATTTT; CDR3: CASTGQDTDTQYF; V: TRBV6-6; J: TRBJ2-3; size: NA; D: TRBD1
DNA: TGTGCCAGCAGCCGCGACAGGGATACTGAAGCTTTCTTT; CDR3: CASSRDRDTEAFF; V: TRBV7-8; J: TRBJ1-1; size: NA; D: TRBD1
DNA: TGTGCCAGCAGTTTTCAGGGATCGACTGAAGCTTTCTTT; CDR3: CASSFQGSTEAFF; V: TRBV27; J: TRBJ1-1; size: NA; D: NA
DNA: TGTGCCAGCAGTTTTGTAGCGGGCTCCTACAATGAGCAGTTCTTC; CDR3: CASSFVAGSYNEQFF; V: TRBV27; J: TRBJ2-1; size: NA; D: TRBD2
DNA: TGTGCCAGCTCACCAGGGACAGCCAATTCACCCCTCCACTTT; CDR3: CASSPGTANSPLHF; V: TRBV18; J: TRBJ1-6; size: NA; D: TRBD1
DNA: TGCGCCAGCCATGGACAGGGGAATTCACCCCTCCACTTT; CDR3: CASHGQGNSPLHF; V: TRBV4-1; J: TRBJ1-6; size: NA; D: TRBD1
DNA: TGTGCCAGCAGCCAAGGACTAGCGGGGGGTGGCACCGGGGAGCTGTTTTTT; CDR3: CASSQGLAGGGTGELFF; V: TRBV9; J: TRBJ2-2; size: NA; D: TRBD2
DNA: TGTGCCATCAGTGAGTCGGACAGGGGGCAAGGAAACACCATATATTTT; CDR3: CAISESDRGQGNTIYF; V: TRBV10-3; J: TRBJ1-3; size: NA; D: TRBD1
DNA: TGCGCCAGCTCCTCCACGTCGACTAGAGGGGATGAGCAGTTCTTC; CDR3: CASSSTSTRGDEQFF; V: TRBV5-1; J: TRBJ2-1; size: NA; D: NA
DNA: TGTGCCAGCAGCGGGACTAGCGGGCTGTGGGCACCAGATACGCAGTATTTT; CDR3: CASSGTSGLWAPDTQYF; V: TRBV2; J: TRBJ2-3; size: NA; D: TRBD2
DNA: TGTACCAGCGCCCCCGGGACAGGGTATAGCAATCAGCCCCAGCATTTT; CDR3: CTSAPGTGYSNQPQHF; V: TRBV27; J: TRBJ1-5; size: NA; D: TRBD1
DNA: TGCGCCAGCAGTGGACAGGGTGCGGATACGCAGTATTTT; CDR3: CASSGQGADTQYF; V: TRBV5-1; J: TRBJ2-3; size: NA; D: TRBD1
DNA: TGTGCCAGCAGCTTGGAGTCCCAGGCCCTGAAATCCTACGAGCAGTACTTC; CDR3: CASSLESQALKSYEQYF; V: TRBV5-4; J: TRBJ2-7; size: NA; D: NA
DNA: TGTGCCAGCAGCTACAGGGCTATTACCTCCTACGAGCAGTACTTC; CDR3: CASSYRAITSYEQYF; V: TRBV27; J: TRBJ2-7; size: NA; D: NA
DNA: TGTGCCAGCAGCCTGATTGTGGCCTCTTCACCCCTCCACTTT; CDR3: CASSLIVASSPLHF; V: TRBV6-1; J: TRBJ1-6; size: NA; D: NA
DNA: TGTGCCAGCTCACCCGGGACAGGGCCAGACTATGGCTACACCTTC; CDR3: CASSPGTGPDYGYTF; V: TRBV18; J: TRBJ1-2; size: NA; D: TRBD1
DNA: TGTGCCAGCAGGAACCGGGACAGGGCCCTCGGCGAGCAGTACTTC; CDR3: CASRNRDRALGEQYF; V: TRBV7-9; J: TRBJ2-7; size: once; D: TRBD1
DNA: TGTGCCAGCAGTGTCCGACTAGCGGGGCAAACCTACGAGCAGTACTTC; CDR3: CASSVRLAGQTYEQYF; V: TRBV6-1; J: TRBJ2-7; size: NA; D: TRBD2
DNA: TGTGCCAGCAGTCCCGCTTGGGGACAGGGATATAACTATGGCTACACCTTC; CDR3: CASSPAWGQGYNYGYTF; V: TRBV2; J: TRBJ1-2; size: NA; D: TRBD1
DNA: TGCGCCAGCAGCCAAGATTGGCGGGGGGGCGCGAATGAGCAGTTCTTC; CDR3: CASSQDWRGGANEQFF; V: TRBV4-1; J: TRBJ2-1; size: few; D: TRBD2
DNA: TGTGCCAGCAGCGCCGGACTTTATGGTGAAGCTTTCTTT; CDR3: CASSAGLYGEAFF; V: TRBV11-2; J: TRBJ1-1; size: NA; D: NA
DNA: TGTGCCATCAGTGAGGGGAGGGCAGATACGCAGTATTTT; CDR3: CAISEGRADTQYF; V: TRBV10-3; J: TRBJ2-3; size: NA; D: TRBD2
DNA: TGCGCCAGCAGCCAATTAGGGGTTCAGCCCCAGCATTTT; CDR3: CASSQLGVQPQHF; V: TRBV4-1; J: TRBJ1-5; size: NA; D: NA
DNA: TGTGCCAGCAGTTTTGTACAGGATTATCAGCCCCAGCATTTT; CDR3: CASSFVQDYQPQHF; V: TRBV28; J: TRBJ1-5; size: NA; D: NA
DNA: TGTGCCAGCAACCTTCAGGGTCCCCAGTTCTTC; CDR3: CASNLQGPQFF; V: TRBV2; J: TRBJ2-1; size: NA; D: NA
DNA: TGTGCCAGCAGCCTCGAGGGGACAGCAACCTCCTACGAGCAGTACTTC; CDR3: CASSLEGTATSYEQYF; V: TRBV5-4; J: TRBJ2-7; size: NA; D: TRBD1
DNA: TGTGCCAGCAGCCTGGGACAGGGCGATCAGCAGTACTTC; CDR3: CASSLGQGDQQYF; V: TRBV5-5; J: TRBJ2-7; size: NA; D: TRBD1
DNA: TGTGCCAGCAGTGAAGCGCAGGTAGCGGCCTCAGGGGAGACCCAGTACTTC; CDR3: CASSEAQVAASGETQYF; V: TRBV6-1; J: TRBJ2-5; size: NA; D: NA
DNA: TGTGCTAGCAGCTCCCTGGCGGGGGGGCACGAGACCCAGTACTTC; CDR3: CASSSLAGGHETQYF; V: TRBV7-7; J: TRBJ2-5; size: NA; D: TRBD2